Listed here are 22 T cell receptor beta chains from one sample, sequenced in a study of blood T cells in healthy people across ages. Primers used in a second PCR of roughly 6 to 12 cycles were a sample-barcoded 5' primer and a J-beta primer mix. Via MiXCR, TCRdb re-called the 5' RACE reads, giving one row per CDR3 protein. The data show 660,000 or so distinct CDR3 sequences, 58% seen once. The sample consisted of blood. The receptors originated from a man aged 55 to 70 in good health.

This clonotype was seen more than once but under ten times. The DNA of the CDR3 is TGTGCCAGCAGTTACTCGATAGGCAGTGGGAGCTCCTACAATGAGCAGTTCTTC. Translated, it gives CASSYSIGSGSSYNEQFF. The genes are TRBV6-5 and TRBJ2-1, with D possibly being TRBD2 (5 bases). The CDR3 contains 18 residues. Trimming shortened V by 0 bases and J by 0 bases, and 15 bases separated the two germline ends. Per the germline V gene, CDR1 is MNHEY and CDR2 is SVGAGI.

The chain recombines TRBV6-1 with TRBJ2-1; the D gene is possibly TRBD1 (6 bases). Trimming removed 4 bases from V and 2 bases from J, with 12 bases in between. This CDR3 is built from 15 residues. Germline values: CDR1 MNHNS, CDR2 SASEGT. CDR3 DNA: TGTGCCAGCAGTGGTTCTCGGGACACCTACAATGAGCAGTTCTTC. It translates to CASSGSRDTYNEQFF.

The CDR3: CASSSSRAETQYF. The CDR3 DNA follows: TGTGCCAGCAGCTCCTCCAGGGCAGAGACCCAGTACTTC. The J gene is TRBJ2-7, the V gene TRBV12-3 or TRBV12-4; perhaps TRBD1 as D (5 bases). The tail of the sequence fits TRBJ2-5 better, so the J call may be wrong. The CDR3 has 13 residues.

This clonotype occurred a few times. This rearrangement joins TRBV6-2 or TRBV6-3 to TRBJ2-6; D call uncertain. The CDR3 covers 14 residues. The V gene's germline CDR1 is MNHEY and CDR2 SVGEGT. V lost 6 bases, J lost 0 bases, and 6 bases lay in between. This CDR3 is CASRGYSGANVLTF. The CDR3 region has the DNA TGTGCCAGCAGGGGGTACTCTGGGGCCAACGTCCTGACTTTC.

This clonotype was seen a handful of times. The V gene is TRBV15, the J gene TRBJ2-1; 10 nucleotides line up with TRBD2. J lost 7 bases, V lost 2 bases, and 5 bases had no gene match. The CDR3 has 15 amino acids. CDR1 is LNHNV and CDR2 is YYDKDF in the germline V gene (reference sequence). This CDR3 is CATSRQRGGHNEQFF. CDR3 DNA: TGTGCCACCAGCAGACAGCGGGGGGGCCATAATGAGCAGTTCTTC. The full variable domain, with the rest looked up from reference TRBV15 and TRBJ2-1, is DAMVIQNPRYQVTQFGKPVTLSCSQTLNHNVMYWYQQKSSQAPKLLFHYYDKDFNNEADTPDNFQSRRPNTSFCFLDIRSPGLGDTAMYLCATSRQRGGHNEQFFGPGTRLTVL.

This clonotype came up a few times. In DNA form, the CDR3 reads TGTGCCAGCAGACGGACACCGAACACTGAAGCTTTCTTT. It yields the protein CASRRTPNTEAFF. The rearrangement uses TRBV12-3 or TRBV12-4 and TRBJ1-1, with D tentatively TRBD1 (5 bases). V was shortened by 6 bases and J by 1 base, with 9 bases between the two germline ends. This CDR3 region has 13 residues.

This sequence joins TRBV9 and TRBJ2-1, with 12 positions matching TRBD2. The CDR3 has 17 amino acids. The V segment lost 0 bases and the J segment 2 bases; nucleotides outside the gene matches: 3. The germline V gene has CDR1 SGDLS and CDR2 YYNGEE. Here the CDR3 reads CASSVAWTSGAYNEQFF. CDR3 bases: TGTGCCAGCAGCGTAGCTTGGACTAGCGGGGCCTACAATGAGCAGTTCTTC.

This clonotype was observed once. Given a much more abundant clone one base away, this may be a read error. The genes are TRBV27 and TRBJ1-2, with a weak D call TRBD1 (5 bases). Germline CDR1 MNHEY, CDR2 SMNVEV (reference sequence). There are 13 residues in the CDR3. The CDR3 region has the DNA TGTGCCAGCAGGCCTACAGGAGCCTATGACTACACCTTC. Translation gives CASRPTGAYDYTF.

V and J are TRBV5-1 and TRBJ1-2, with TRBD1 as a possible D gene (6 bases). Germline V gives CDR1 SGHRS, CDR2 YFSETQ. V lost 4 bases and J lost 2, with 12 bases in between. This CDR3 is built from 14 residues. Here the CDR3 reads CASSPLQGNYGYTF. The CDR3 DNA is TGCGCCAGCAGCCCCTTACAGGGCAACTATGGCTACACCTTC.

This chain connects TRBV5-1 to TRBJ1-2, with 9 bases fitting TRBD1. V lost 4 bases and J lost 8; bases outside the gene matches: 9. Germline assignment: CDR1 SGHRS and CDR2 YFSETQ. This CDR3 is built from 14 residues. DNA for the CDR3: TGCGCCAGCAGCCCGGGACAGGGAGTGGTCGGCTACACCTTC. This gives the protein CASSPGQGVVGYTF. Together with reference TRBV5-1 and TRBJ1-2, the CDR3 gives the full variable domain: KAGVTQTPRYLIKTRGQQVTLSCSPISGHRSVSWYQQTPGQGLQFLFEYFSETQRNKGNFPGRFSGRQFSNSRSEMNVSTLELGDSALYLCASSPGQGVVGYTFGSGTRLTVV.

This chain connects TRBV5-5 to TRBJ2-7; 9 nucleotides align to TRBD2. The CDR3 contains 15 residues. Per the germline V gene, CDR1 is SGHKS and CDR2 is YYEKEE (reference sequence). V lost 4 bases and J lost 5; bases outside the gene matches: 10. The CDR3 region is CASSIRGGAVDEQYF. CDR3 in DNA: TGTGCCAGCAGCATCCGCGGGGGGGCCGTGGACGAGCAGTACTTC.

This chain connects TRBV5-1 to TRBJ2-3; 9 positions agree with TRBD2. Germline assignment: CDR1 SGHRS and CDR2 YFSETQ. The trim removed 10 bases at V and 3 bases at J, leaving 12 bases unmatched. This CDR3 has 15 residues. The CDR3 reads CASAWTAGGTDTQYF. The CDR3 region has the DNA TGCGCCTCAGCTTGGACAGCGGGGGGAACAGATACGCAGTATTTT. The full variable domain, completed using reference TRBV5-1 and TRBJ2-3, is KAGVTQTPRYLIKTRGQQVTLSCSPISGHRSVSWYQQTPGQGLQFLFEYFSETQRNKGNFPGRFSGRQFSNSRSEMNVSTLELGDSALYLCASAWTAGGTDTQYFGPGTRLTVL.

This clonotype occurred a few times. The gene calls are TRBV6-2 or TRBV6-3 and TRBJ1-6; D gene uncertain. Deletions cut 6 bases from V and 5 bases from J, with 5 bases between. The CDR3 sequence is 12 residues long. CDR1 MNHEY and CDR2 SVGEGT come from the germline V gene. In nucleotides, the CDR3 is TGTGCCAGCAGCACTCATAATTCACCCCTCCACTTT. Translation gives CASSTHNSPLHF.

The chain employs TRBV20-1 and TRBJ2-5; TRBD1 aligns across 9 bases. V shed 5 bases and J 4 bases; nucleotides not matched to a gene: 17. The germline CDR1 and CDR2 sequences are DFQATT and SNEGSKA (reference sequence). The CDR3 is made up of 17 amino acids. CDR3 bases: TGCAGTGCTCATCGATTAGAATACAGGGGGCACACAGAGACCCAGTACTTC. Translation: CSAHRLEYRGHTETQYF.

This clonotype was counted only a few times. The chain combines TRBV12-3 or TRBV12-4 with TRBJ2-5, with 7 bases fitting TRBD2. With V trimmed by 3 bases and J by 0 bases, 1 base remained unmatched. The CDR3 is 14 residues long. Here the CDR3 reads CASSFGRDQETQYF. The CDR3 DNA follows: TGTGCCAGCAGTTTTGGGAGGGACCAAGAGACCCAGTACTTC.

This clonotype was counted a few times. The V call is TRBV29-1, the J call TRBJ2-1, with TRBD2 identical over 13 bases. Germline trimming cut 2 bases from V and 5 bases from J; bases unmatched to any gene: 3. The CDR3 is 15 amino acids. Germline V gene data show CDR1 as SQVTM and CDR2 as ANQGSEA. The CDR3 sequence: CSVERLAGGHNEQFF. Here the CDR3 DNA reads TGCAGCGTTGAACGACTAGCGGGGGGCCACAATGAGCAGTTCTTC.

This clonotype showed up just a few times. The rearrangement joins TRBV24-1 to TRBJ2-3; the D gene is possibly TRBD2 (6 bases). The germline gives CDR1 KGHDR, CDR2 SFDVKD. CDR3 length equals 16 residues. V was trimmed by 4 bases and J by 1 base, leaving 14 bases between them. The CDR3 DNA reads TGTGCCACCAGTGAGCCAAGGTGGAGGGGCACAGATACGCAGTATTTT. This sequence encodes CATSEPRWRGTDTQYF.

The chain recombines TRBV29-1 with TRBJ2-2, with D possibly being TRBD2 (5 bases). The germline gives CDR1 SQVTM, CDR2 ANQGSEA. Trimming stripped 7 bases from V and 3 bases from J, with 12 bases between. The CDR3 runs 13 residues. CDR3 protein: CSAGAGDTGELFF. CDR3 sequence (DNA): TGCAGCGCCGGCGCCGGGGACACCGGGGAGCTGTTTTTT.

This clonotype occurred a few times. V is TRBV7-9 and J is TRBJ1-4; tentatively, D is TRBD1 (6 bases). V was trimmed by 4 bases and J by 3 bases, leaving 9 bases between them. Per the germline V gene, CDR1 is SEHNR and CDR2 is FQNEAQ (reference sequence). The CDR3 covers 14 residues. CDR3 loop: CASSWTASNEKLFF. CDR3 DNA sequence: TGTGCCAGCAGCTGGACAGCTTCTAATGAAAAACTGTTTTTT.

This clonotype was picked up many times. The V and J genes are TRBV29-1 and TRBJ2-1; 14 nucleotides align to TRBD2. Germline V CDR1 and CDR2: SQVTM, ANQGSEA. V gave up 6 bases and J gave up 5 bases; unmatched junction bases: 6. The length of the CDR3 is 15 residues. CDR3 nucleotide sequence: TGCAGCGTCGGGACTAGCGGGGGACAACACAATGAGCAGTTCTTC. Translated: CSVGTSGGQHNEQFF.

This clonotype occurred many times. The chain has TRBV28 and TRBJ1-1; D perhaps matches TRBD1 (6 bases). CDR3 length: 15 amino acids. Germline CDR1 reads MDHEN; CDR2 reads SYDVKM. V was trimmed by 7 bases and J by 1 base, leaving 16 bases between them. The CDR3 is CASIGGGQGNTEAFF. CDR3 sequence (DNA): TGTGCCAGCATAGGGGGGGGGCAGGGGAACACTGAAGCTTTCTTT.

CDR3 amino acids: CASSESAQGTNYNEQFF. The CDR3 coding sequence is TGCGCCAGCAGTGAGTCTGCACAGGGGACAAACTACAATGAGCAGTTCTTC. The chain links TRBV10-1 to TRBJ2-1; TRBD1 agrees at 7 bases. The V gene's germline CDR1 is WNHNN and CDR2 SYGVQD (reference sequence). J lost 3 bases, V lost 0 bases, and 8 bases had no gene match. This CDR3 has 17 residues.